These T cell receptor beta chains were read from a single sample in a study of T cell changes during pregnancy in multiple sclerosis. TCRdb's copy holds only in-frame clones and misses some; the assay was immunoSEQ multiplex PCR. There are 60,000 to 90,000 clones in the sample; about 93% occur only once, and 2.6% lies in the top ten. Sequenced material: peripheral blood, taken after pregnancy. The receptors derive from a female donor in good health, enrolled as a control in a pregnancy study. CDR3s leave out the opening cysteine and the closing phenylalanine or tryptophan. Only part of the rows carry a size: once, few, many, or a class if the clone is expanded.

clone_size v_call cdr3_aa
. TRBV2 ASSDRGTEQY
. TRBV10-3 AISESFRTVDTQY
. TRBV28 ASRPGGSYNEQF
few TRBV2 ASSEEDRGYGYT
. TRBV6-5 ATKTSGGTDTQY
. TRBV7-2 ASSLLGDNTQY
. TRBV6-1 ASTSGGIFGELF
. TRBV2 ASIPYSGNTIY
. TRBV28 ASSLSGGAYEQY
once TRBV19 ASLSSGANYGYT
. TRBV5-1 ASSPGTGYYGYT
. TRBV19 ATHGWGLNYGYT
. TRBV5-4 ASSASGSLAKNIQY
. TRBV2 ASTVGVDYGYT
. TRBV6-6 ASSGQGQGDNQPQH
. TRBV7-2 ASSLGWRDSYEQY
. TRBV5-5 ASSHAKYEQY
. TRBV9 ASSIATGDTYEQY
. TRBV5-1 ASSYREASTDTQY
. TRBV6-5 ASKASGGLGEQY
. TRBV18 ASSPSSGLSYEQY
. TRBV27 ASSQRIGVTEAF